A single sample is the source of the 15 T cell receptor beta chains below, sequenced in a study of blood T cell repertoires in COVID-19. Sequenced by immunoSEQ multiplex PCR; TCRdb stores in-frame clones only, minus some. The data contain about 140,000 clones, under 90% of them singletons. Sequenced material: PBMCs or T cells enriched from blood (not recorded which). The receptors derive from a woman younger than 30 who had been exposed to COVID-19.

This sequence joins TRBV20-1 and TRBJ1-5; D not resolved. This CDR3 is built from 15 residues. V gave up 3 bases and J gave up 2 bases, with 14 bases separating them. Germline CDR1 and CDR2: DFQATT and SNEGSKA (reference sequence). The CDR3: CSASGGQSGNQPQHF. CDR3 nucleotide sequence: TGCAGTGCTAGTGGCGGCCAATCGGGCAATCAGCCCCAGCATTTT.

The chain joins TRBV5-1 to TRBJ1-1; no clear D gene. Trimming cost V 2 bases and J 3 bases, with 11 bases left between them. The CDR3 has 14 residues. Germline-derived CDR1 and CDR2 are SGHRS and YFSETQ. The CDR3 coding sequence is TGCGCCAGCAGCTTCGTGGGAGAAGACACTGAAGCTTTCTTT. As protein: CASSFVGEDTEAFF.

This chain joins TRBV4-2 and TRBJ1-3; D possibly corresponds to TRBD1 (6 bases). This CDR3 contains 14 residues. Germline V gives CDR1 LGHNA, CDR2 YNFKEQ. V was clipped by 0 bases and J by 7 bases, with 10 bases between them. The CDR3 loop reads CASSQEQGRNTIYF. The CDR3 nucleotides read TGTGCCAGCAGCCAAGAACAGGGCAGGAACACCATATATTTT.

V and J are TRBV23-1 and TRBJ2-3; perhaps TRBD2 as D (5 bases). TRBV23-1 is flagged as an ORF with uncertain function. Trimming removed 2 bases at V and 3 bases at J, with 12 bases between. CDR3 length: 15 residues. The CDR3 DNA follows: TGCGCCAGCAGTCAAACCCGTCCGGGAACAGATACGCAGTATTTT. Translated, it gives CASSQTRPGTDTQYF.

This clone was found once. The V call is TRBV5-5, the J call TRBJ2-6, with unresolved D. Deletions cut 1 base from V and 0 bases from J, with 11 bases between. The germline CDR1 and CDR2 sequences are SGHKS and YYEKEE (reference sequence). There are 17 residues in the CDR3. The CDR3 DNA reads TGTGCCAGCAGCTTGATTCCTTTTCCCTCTGGGGCCAACGTCCTGACTTTC. It specifies CASSLIPFPSGANVLTF.

The V gene is TRBV10-1, the J gene TRBJ1-1; 11 positions agree with TRBD1. Germline V lookup: CDR1 WNHNN, CDR2 SYGVQD (reference sequence). The length of the CDR3 is 15 residues. Unmatched junction bases numbered 4, after V lost 3 bases and J lost 4 bases. The chain's CDR3 is CASSDGGTGGTEAFF. DNA for the CDR3: TGCGCCAGCAGTGATGGGGGGACAGGGGGCACTGAAGCTTTCTTT.

The chain combines TRBV18 with TRBJ2-1; 8 bases are a match to TRBD2. The germline V gene has CDR1 KGHSH and CDR2 LQKENI. This CDR3 region has 16 residues. V shed 2 bases and J 2 bases; nucleotides not matched to a gene: 5. CDR3 nucleotide sequence: TGTGCCAGCTCACCAATAGCGGGAAGCACCTACAATGAGCAGTTCTTC. As protein: CASSPIAGSTYNEQFF.

The J gene is TRBJ1-5, the V gene TRBV7-9; perhaps TRBD1 as D (5 bases). The germline CDR1 and CDR2 sequences are SEHNR and FQNEAQ (reference sequence). V lost 1 base, J lost 8 bases, and 15 bases lay in between. This CDR3 contains 15 residues. The CDR3 DNA reads as TGTGCCAGCAGCTTAGGAGGCCCGCAAGGGGAGCCCCAGCATTTT. This sequence encodes CASSLGGPQGEPQHF.

This chain connects TRBV19 to TRBJ2-1; D perhaps matches TRBD2 (6 bases). The CDR3 runs to 15 residues. Germline CDR1 is LNHDA and CDR2 is SQIVND (reference sequence). The V gene lost 6 bases and the J gene lost 5 bases, with 17 bases spanning the gap. CDR3 loop: CASSPGASVNNEQFF. The DNA for the CDR3 is TGTGCCAGTAGCCCAGGTGCTAGCGTAAACAATGAGCAGTTCTTC.

The J gene is TRBJ1-1, the V gene TRBV18; D possibly corresponds to TRBD1 (6 bases). This CDR3 is 15 amino acids long. Germline V gives CDR1 KGHSH, CDR2 LQKENI. V was cut by 3 bases and J by 4 bases, with 15 bases left in between. CDR3 in DNA: TGTGCCAGCTCACCGCGCAGGGGAGATGGCACTGAAGCTTTCTTT. Protein sequence: CASSPRRGDGTEAFF.

CDR3 region: CATHRDTAGNQPQHF. The CDR3 DNA sequence: TGTGCCACCCATCGAGACACGGCCGGCAATCAGCCCCAGCATTTT. This chain joins TRBV19 and TRBJ1-5; no clear D. V was pared by 10 bases and J by 2 bases, with 18 bases between. Germline V gene lookup returns CDR1 LNHDA and CDR2 SQIVND (reference sequence). The CDR3 is 15 residues long.

The rearrangement links TRBV19 to TRBJ1-5; possibly TRBD1 for D (5 bases). Germline lookup yields CDR1 LNHDA and CDR2 SQIVND (reference sequence). The V end lost 4 bases, the J end lost 3 bases, and 10 bases lay between the germline ends. The CDR3 is 14 residues long. The CDR3 region has the DNA TGTGCCAGTAGTAGAAAAGGGGCCAATCAGCCCCAGCATTTT. Protein: CASSRKGANQPQHF.

The rearrangement links TRBV18 to TRBJ2-1; 8 bases fit TRBD2. Per the germline V gene, CDR1 is KGHSH and CDR2 is LQKENI. CDR3 length: 14 residues. V dropped 4 bases and J dropped 8; count of bases not matched to a gene: 7. CDR3 nucleotides: TGTGCCAGCTCACTAAATTCGGGAGGGGATGAGCAGTTCTTC. Its translation: CASSLNSGGDEQFF. Full variable domain (missing parts from reference TRBV18 and TRBJ2-1): NAGVMQNPRHLVRRRGQEARLRCSPMKGHSHVYWYRQLPEEGLKFMVYLQKENIIDESGMPKERFSAEFPKEGPSILRIQQVVRGDSAAYFCASSLNSGGDEQFFGPGTRLTVL.

The chain employs TRBV4-1 and TRBJ2-3; D gene unclear. The CDR3 consists of 13 residues. Per the germline V gene, CDR1 is MGHRA and CDR2 is YSYEKL. V dropped 1 base and J dropped 2 bases, with 4 bases sitting between them. CDR3 DNA sequence: TGCGCCAGCAGCCAAGTATTCACAGATACGCAGTATTTT. Encoded protein: CASSQVFTDTQYF.

The chain carries TRBV28 and TRBJ1-2; possibly TRBD1 for D (5 bases). The V end was cut by 5 bases, the J end by 8 bases, with 18 bases between. CDR1 is MDHEN and CDR2 is SYDVKM in the germline V gene. The CDR3 covers 14 residues. This CDR3 is CASSAAQGSRGYTF. CDR3 coding DNA: TGTGCCAGCAGTGCAGCGCAGGGCTCGCGGGGCTACACCTTC.